This section outlines one T cell receptor beta chain sequence together with its context. The data derive from a study of blood T cell repertoires in COVID-19. The wider study: There were acute and convalescent COVID-19 samples, and they came from the United States, Italy and Spain. The analysed material was cDNA or gDNA that came from T cells, B-cell-depleted T cells, or PBMCs.

Study processing details: From reference gene primer amplification, estimates of nucleated cell counts were derived. TCRdb's table, derived via immunoSEQ multiplex PCR, lists solely in-frame clones and lacks some. V, J and clone size are those of that table, while D and trimming were read from the DNA. The sample lists 130,000 or so clones; about 88% were seen once. V gave up 0 bases and J gave up 0 bases, with 8 bases separating them. The CDR3 has 14 amino acids. Germline CDR1 and CDR2: GTSNPN and SVGIG (reference sequence). Everyone who took part was roughly 18 to 89 years old, and they came from fewer than 25 US areas.

The V and J genes are TRBV30 and TRBJ1-1; D is unclear. The source is a man aged 35 to 55 with acute COVID-19. Material for sequencing was PBMCs or T cells enriched from blood (not recorded which). The CDR3 nucleotides read TGTGCCTGGAGTGTGGGCGCCCTGAACACTGAAGCTTTCTTT. It specifies CAWSVGALNTEAFF.